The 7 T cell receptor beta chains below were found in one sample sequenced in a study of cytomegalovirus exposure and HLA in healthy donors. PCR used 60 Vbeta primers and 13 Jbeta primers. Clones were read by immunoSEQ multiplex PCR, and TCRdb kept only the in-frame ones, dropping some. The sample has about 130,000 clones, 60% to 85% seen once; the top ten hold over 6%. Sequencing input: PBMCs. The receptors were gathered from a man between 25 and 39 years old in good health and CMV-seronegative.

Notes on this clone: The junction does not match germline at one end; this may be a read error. CDR3 region: CASSRDTGNSQYF. CDR3 sequence (DNA): TGTGCCAGCAGCCGAGACACGGGAAACAGTCAGTACTTC. The J gene is TRBJ2-4, the V gene TRBV7-3, with D possibly matching TRBD2 (5 bases). Germline lookup yields CDR1 SGHTA and CDR2 FQGTGA. The CDR3 runs to 13 residues.

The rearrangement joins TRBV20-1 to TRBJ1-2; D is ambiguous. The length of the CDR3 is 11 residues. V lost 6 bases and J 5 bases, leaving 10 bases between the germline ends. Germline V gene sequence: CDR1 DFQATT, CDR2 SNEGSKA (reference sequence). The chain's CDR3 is CSATTGYGYTF. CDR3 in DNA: TGCAGTGCCACCACGGGGTATGGCTACACCTTC.

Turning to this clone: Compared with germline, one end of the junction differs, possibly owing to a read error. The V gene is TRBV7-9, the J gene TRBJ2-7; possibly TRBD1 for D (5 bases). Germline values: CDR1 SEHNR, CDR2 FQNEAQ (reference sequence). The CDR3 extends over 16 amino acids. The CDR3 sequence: CSSIPTDRIFSYEQYF. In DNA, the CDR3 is TGTTCCAGCATCCCCACAGACAGAATTTTTTCCTACGAGCAGTACTTC. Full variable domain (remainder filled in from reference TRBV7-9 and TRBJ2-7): DTGVSQNPRHKITKRGQNVTFRCDPISEHNRLYWYRQTLGQGPEFLTYFQNEAQLEKSRLLSDRFSAERPKGSFSTLEIQRTEQGDSAMYLCSSIPTDRIFSYEQYFGPGTRLTVT.

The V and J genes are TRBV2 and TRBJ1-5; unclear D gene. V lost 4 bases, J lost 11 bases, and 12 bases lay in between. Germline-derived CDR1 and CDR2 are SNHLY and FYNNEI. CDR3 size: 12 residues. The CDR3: CASSVSVVAQHF. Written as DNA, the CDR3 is TGTGCCAGCAGTGTCTCTGTAGTGGCCCAGCATTTT.

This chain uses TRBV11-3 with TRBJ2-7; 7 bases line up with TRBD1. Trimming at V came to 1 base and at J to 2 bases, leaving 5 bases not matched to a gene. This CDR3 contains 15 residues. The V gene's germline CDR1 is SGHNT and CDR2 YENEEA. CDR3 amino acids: CASSLGFGTAYEQYF. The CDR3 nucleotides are TGTGCCAGCAGCTTAGGATTCGGGACAGCCTACGAGCAGTACTTC.

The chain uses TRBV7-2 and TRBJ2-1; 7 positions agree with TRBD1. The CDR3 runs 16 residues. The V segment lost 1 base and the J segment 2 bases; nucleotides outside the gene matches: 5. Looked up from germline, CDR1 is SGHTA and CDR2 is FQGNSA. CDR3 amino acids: CASSLETGLPYNEQFF. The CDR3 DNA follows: TGTGCCAGCAGCTTAGAGACAGGGCTCCCCTACAATGAGCAGTTCTTC.

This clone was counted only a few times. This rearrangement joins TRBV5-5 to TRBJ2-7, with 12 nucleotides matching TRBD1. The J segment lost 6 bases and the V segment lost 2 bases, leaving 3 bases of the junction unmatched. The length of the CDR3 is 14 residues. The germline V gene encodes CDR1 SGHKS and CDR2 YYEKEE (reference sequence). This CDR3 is CASSFRDRGREQYF. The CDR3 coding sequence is TGTGCCAGCAGCTTTAGGGACAGGGGGCGCGAGCAGTACTTC.